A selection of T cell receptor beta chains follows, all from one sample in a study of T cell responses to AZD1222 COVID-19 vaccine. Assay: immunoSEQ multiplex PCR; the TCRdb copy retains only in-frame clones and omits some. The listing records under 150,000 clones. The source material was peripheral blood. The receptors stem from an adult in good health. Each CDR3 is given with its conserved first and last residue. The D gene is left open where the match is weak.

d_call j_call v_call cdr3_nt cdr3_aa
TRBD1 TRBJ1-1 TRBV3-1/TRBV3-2 TGTGCCAGCAGCCAACAGACAGGGTCTGAAGCTTTCTTT CASSQQTGSEAFF
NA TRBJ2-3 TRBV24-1 TGTGCCACCAGTGATTTAACGAGGACAGATACGCAGTATTTT CATSDLTRTDTQYF
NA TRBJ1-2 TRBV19 TGTGCCAGTAGTATGAAGACAGGTAACAACTATGGCTACACCTTC CASSMKTGNNYGYTF
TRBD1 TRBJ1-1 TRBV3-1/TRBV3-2 TGTGCCAGCAGCCACATGACAGGGTTGGACACTGAAGCTTTCTTT CASSHMTGLDTEAFF
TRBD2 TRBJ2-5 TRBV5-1 TGCGCCAGCAGCCCACCACTGAATAGCGGGGGGGCCGAGACCCAGTACTTC CASSPPLNSGGAETQYF
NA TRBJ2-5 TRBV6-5 TGTGCCAGCAGTTTTAGGCCTAGGGGACAAGAGACCCAGTACTTC CASSFRPRGQETQYF
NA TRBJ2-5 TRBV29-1 TGCAGCGTTCTGAGTGTCCGATCCGACAGAAAAGATCGGGAGACCCAGTACTTC CSVLSVRSDRKDRETQYF
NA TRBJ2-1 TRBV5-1 TGCGCCAGCAGCTCCGACGGAGAATTCTACAATGAGCAGTTCTTC CASSSDGEFYNEQFF
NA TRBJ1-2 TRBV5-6 TGTGCCAGCAGCTTGGGTCGGAGAACTAACTATGGCTACACCTTC CASSLGRRTNYGYTF
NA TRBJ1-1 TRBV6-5 TGTGCCAGCAGGGCCCCCGGGCGAGGGAACACTGAAGCTTTCTTT CASRAPGRGNTEAFF
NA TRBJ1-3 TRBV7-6 TGTGCCAGCAGCCTTAGGGCTTTGGATCCCTCTGGAAACACCATATATTTT CASSLRALDPSGNTIYF
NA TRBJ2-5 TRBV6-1 TGTGCCAGCAGTGATTGGCAGGGGCAAGAGACCCAGTACTTC CASSDWQGQETQYF
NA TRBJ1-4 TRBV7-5 TGTGCCAGAAGCTTAGAGGTCCCTGCAACTAATGAAAAACTGTTTTTT CARSLEVPATNEKLFF
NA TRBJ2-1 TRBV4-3 TGCGCCAGCAGCCAAGATTGGGGTCCCAATGAGCAGTTCTTC CASSQDWGPNEQFF
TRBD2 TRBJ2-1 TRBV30 TGTGCCTGCGGAGTTCAGCGGGGGGAGCAGTTCTTC CACGVQRGEQFF
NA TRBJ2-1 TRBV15 TGTGCCACCAGCAGCCCCAACATAGATGAGCAGTTCTTC CATSSPNIDEQFF
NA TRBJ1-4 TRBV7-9 TGTGCCAGCAGCAACGGTTATGCAACTAATGAAAAACTGTTTTTT CASSNGYATNEKLFF
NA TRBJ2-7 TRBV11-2 TGTGCCAGCAGCTTAGATAGGGGCTACGAGCAGTACTTC CASSLDRGYEQYF
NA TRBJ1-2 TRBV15 TGTGCCACCAGCAGGGGCCCGGAACGTCTAGTGGGCTACACCTTC CATSRGPERLVGYTF
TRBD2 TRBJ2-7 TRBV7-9 TGTGCCAGCAGCCCGGACCCGCGGGGGGACGAGCAGTACTTC CASSPDPRGDEQYF
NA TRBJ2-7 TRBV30 TGTGCCTGGAGCCCCCAGGGCCTCGGGGAGCAGTACTTC CAWSPQGLGEQYF
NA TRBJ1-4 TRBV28 TGTGCCAGCAGTTTCGCCGGGGCGGCAACTAATGAAAAACTGTTTTTT CASSFAGAATNEKLFF
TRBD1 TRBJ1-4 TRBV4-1 TGCGCCAGCAGCCACCGTGATACAGGGGGGGGAAATGAAAAACTGTTTTTT CASSHRDTGGGNEKLFF
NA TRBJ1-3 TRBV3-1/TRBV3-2 TGTGCCAGCAGCCCCCGGACAGCCGTCTCTGGAAACACCATATATTTT CASSPRTAVSGNTIYF
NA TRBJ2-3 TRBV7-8 TGTGCCAGCAGCTTAAGGACTACCCCAGATACGCAGTATTTT CASSLRTTPDTQYF
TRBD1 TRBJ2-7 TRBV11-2 TGTGCCAGCAGCTCGGGGGGACAGGGGGGCTCCTACGAGCAGTACTTC CASSSGGQGGSYEQYF
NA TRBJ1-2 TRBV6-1 TGTGCCAGCAGTGACGCTTTCGGGGGTGGCTATGGCTACACCTTC CASSDAFGGGYGYTF
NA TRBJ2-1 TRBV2 TGTGCCAGCAGTGATATCGGGCGGCAGGTGTACAATGAGCAGTTCTTC CASSDIGRQVYNEQFF
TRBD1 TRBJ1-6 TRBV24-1 TGTGCCACCAGTGATTTTAACTCGACAGGGTTAAGATCACCCCTCCACTTT CATSDFNSTGLRSPLHF
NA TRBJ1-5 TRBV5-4 TGTGCCAGCAGCTTGTCACATTATAGCAATCAGCCCCAGCATTTT CASSLSHYSNQPQHF
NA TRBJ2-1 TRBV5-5 TGTGCCAGCAGCTTGGTGTGGGGCAATGAGCAGTTCTTC CASSLVWGNEQFF
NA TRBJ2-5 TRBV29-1 TGCAGCGTTGAACTTGGGGGAGTTCAAGAGACCCAGTACTTC CSVELGGVQETQYF
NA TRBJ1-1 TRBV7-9 TGTGCCAGCAGCTTGGAACAGGGTTTCACTGAAGCTTTCTTT CASSLEQGFTEAFF
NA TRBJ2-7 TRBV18 TGTGCCAGCTCACCGCAGGGGGGCTACGAGCAGTACTTC CASSPQGGYEQYF
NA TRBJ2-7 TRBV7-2 TGTGCCAGCAGGTTGGGGGGCACGACCGTCGTTGGGTTCTACGAGCAGTACTTC CASRLGGTTVVGFYEQYF
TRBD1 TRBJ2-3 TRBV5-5 TGTGCCAGCACTCCGACAGGGGGCTTCGATACGCAGTATTTT CASTPTGGFDTQYF
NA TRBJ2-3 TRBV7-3 TGTGCCAGCAGCTTAGGGCTAGTGGGCACAGATACGCAGTATTTT CASSLGLVGTDTQYF
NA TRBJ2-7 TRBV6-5 TGTGCCAGCAGACTGAGACACGTCCGCTCCTACGAGCAGTACTTC CASRLRHVRSYEQYF
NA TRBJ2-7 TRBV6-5 TGTGCCAGCAGTTACTCGACTGGCGAGCAGTACTTC CASSYSTGEQYF
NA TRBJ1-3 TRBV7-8 TGTGCCAGCAGCCCTGCCCCGGGGGTGCGTTCTGGAAACACCATATATTTT CASSPAPGVRSGNTIYF
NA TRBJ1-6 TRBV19 TGTGCCAGTAGTATTCAATCCAAGGGCAGGGCCTATAATTCACCCCTCCACTTT CASSIQSKGRAYNSPLHF
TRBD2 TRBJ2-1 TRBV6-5 TGTGCCAGCAGAACCGGGACTAGCGGAAACAATGAGCAGTTCTTC CASRTGTSGNNEQFF
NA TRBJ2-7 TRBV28 TGTGCCAGCAGTTTATCAGGCCCCTACGAGCAGTACTTC CASSLSGPYEQYF
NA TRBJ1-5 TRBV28 TGTGCCAGCAGTCGCGGCAGTAGCAATCAGCCCCAGCATTTT CASSRGSSNQPQHF
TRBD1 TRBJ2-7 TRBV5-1 TGCGCCAGCAGCTTGGCAGGGACAGACTACGAGCAGTACTTC CASSLAGTDYEQYF
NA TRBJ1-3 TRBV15 TGTGCCACCAGCAGAGGAGGAGTCTCTGGAAACACCATATATTTT CATSRGGVSGNTIYF
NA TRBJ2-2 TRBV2 TGTGCCAGCAGTGATTCAGGGCTCACCGGGGAGCTGTTTTTT CASSDSGLTGELFF
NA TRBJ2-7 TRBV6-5 TGTGCCAGCAGCGACCCTACGGGTTGTAAGTACTTC CASSDPTGCKYF
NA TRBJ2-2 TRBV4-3 TGCGCCAGCAGCCCCTCCCCGAACACCGGGGAGCTGTTTTTT CASSPSPNTGELFF